Given below is one TCR beta chain in context. Its matching antigen is unknown. The data belong to a study of OX40 agonist ivuxolimab in advanced cancers. Study-level points and caveats: It was also the case that some nonresponders had low normalized T-cell clonal expansion.

Generated by immunoSEQ multiplex PCR, the TCRdb table keeps only in-frame clones and is missing some. The data contain 50,000 to 60,000 clones, approximately 91% of them singletons. V shed 7 bases and J shed 4 bases, with 15 bases lying between them. Germline assignment: CDR1 SGHDT and CDR2 YYEEEE. The CDR3 contains 13 residues. Specimen: CD4+ or CD8+ T cells sorted from blood, collected in a trial of the OX40 agonist ivuxolimab. The gene calls are TRBV5-6 and TRBJ2-7; no definite D call. The receptor was isolated from an adult with an advanced solid tumor such as melanoma, head and neck, liver or kidney cancer. The CDR3 sequence is CASQDPNFYEQYF. CDR3 nucleotides: TGTGCCAGCCAGGACCCTAATTTTTACGAGCAGTACTTC.